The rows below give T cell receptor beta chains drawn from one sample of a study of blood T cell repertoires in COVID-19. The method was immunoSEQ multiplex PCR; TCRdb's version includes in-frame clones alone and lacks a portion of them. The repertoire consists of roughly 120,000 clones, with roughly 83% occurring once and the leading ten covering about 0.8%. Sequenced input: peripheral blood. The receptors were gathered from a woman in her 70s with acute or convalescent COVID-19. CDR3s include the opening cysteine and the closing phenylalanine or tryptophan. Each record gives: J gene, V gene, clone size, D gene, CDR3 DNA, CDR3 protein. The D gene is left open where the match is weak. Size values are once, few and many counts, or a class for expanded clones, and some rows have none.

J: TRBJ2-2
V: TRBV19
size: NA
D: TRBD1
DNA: TGTGCCAGTAGTGTGCGGACAGGGGAGTTGAACACCGGGGAGCTGTTTTTT
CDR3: CASSVRTGELNTGELFF

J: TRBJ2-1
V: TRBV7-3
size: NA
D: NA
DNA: TGTGCCAGCAGCTTAACGCGGGGAGCCTACAATGAGCAGTTCTTC
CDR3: CASSLTRGAYNEQFF

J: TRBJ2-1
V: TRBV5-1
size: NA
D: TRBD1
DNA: TGCGCCAGCAGCCGGGACAGTAACAATGAGCAGTTCTTC
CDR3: CASSRDSNNEQFF

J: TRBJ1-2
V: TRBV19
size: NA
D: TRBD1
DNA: TGTGCCAGTAGTCAGGGGGGCTATGGCTACACCTTC
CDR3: CASSQGGYGYTF

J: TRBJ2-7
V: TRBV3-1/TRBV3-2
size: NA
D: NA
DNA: TGTGCCAGCAGCCAAGATCCGGACGAGCAGTACTTC
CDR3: CASSQDPDEQYF

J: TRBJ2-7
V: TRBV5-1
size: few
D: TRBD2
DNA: TGCGCCAGCAGCTACCGGACTAGCGGCCACGAGCAGTACTTC
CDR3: CASSYRTSGHEQYF

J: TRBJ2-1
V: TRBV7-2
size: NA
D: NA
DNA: TGTGCCAGCAGCCCATCCTGGGGGCGGGCCTCCTACAATGAGCAGTTCTTC
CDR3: CASSPSWGRASYNEQFF

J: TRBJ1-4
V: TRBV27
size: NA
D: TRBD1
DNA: TGTGCCAGCAGTCGGACAGGGTTTAATGAAAAACTGTTTTTT
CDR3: CASSRTGFNEKLFF

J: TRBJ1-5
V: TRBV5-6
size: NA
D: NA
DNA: TGTGCCAGCAGCTTTTTCCCCCGGGGAGGGCAGCGCAATCAGCCCCAGCATTTT
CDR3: CASSFFPRGGQRNQPQHF

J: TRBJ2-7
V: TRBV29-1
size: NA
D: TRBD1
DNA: TGCAGCGTTGAGACAGGGAGCCACGAGCAGTACTTC
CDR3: CSVETGSHEQYF

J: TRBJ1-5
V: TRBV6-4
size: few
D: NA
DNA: TGTGCCAGCAGTGCCCAGGGAACGGGTCAGCCCCAGCATTTT
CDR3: CASSAQGTGQPQHF

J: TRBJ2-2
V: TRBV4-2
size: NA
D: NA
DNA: TGTGCCAGCAGCCAAGGCAGTACGAACACCGGGGAGCTGTTTTTT
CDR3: CASSQGSTNTGELFF

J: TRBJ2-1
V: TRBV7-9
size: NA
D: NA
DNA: TGTGCCAGCAGCGTACAGGGATATGAGCAGTTCTTC
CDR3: CASSVQGYEQFF

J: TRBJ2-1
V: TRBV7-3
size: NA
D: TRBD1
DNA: TGTGCCAGCAGCCGGACAGGGGACTACAATGAGCAGTTCTTC
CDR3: CASSRTGDYNEQFF

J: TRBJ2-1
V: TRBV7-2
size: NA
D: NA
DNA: TGTGCCAGCAGCCTACGGACAGACTTCTACAATGAGCAGTTCTTC
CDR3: CASSLRTDFYNEQFF

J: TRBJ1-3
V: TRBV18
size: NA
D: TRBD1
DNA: TGTGCCAGCTCACCCGGACAGGGAAATCCTGGAAACACCATATATTTT
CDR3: CASSPGQGNPGNTIYF

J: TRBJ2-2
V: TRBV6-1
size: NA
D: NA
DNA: TGTGCCAGCAGTGAATCGGGCACCGGGGAGCTGTTTTTT
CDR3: CASSESGTGELFF